A single sample is the source of the 20 T cell receptor beta chains below, sequenced in a study of shared clonotypes between healthy human individuals. Some clones are missing from TCRdb's copy, which holds only in-frame ones; the method was immunoSEQ multiplex PCR. The profile shows more than 2 million clones, almost 96% of them singletons. The sequenced sample consisted of naive CD4+ T cells sorted from blood. Subset denoted: CD45RA+ positively selected. The source is a man between 18 and 35 years old in good health.

Concerning this clone: In the same sample, other DNA sequences code for this CDR3. V and J are TRBV18 and TRBJ1-2; D is ambiguous. V was shortened by 6 bases and J by 4 bases, with 12 bases between the two germline ends. The CDR3 is 13 residues long. Germline V CDR1 and CDR2: KGHSH, LQKENI. CDR3 nucleotides: TGTGCCAGCTCTCCCGGGGAGGGCTATGGCTACACCTTC. Translating it yields CASSPGEGYGYTF.

The V call is TRBV7-2, the J call TRBJ2-7, with no clear D. Trimming shortened V by 4 bases and J by 2 bases, and 12 bases separated the two germline ends. Germline-derived CDR1 and CDR2 are SGHTA and FQGNSA. This CDR3 is 14 amino acids long. CDR3 DNA: TGTGCCAGCAGCTCCCACAAGTATACCTACGAGCAGTACTTC. Translated: CASSSHKYTYEQYF.

V usage is TRBV29-1 and J usage is TRBJ2-1; TRBD1 aligns across 8 bases. Per germline, CDR1 SQVTM and CDR2 ANQGSEA. Unmatched junction bases numbered 8, after V lost 0 bases and J lost 4 bases. This CDR3 is built from 16 residues. In nucleotides, the CDR3 is TGCAGCGTTGAAGAGATTGGGACAGGACCATACAATGAGCAGTTCTTC. Translating it yields CSVEEIGTGPYNEQFF.

The rearrangement uses TRBV7-8 and TRBJ2-1; a possible D gene is TRBD2 (6 bases). The CDR3 length is 15 residues. The V gene's germline CDR1 is SGHVS and CDR2 FQNEAQ. V lost 1 base and J 4 bases, leaving 11 bases between the germline ends. DNA for the CDR3: TGTGCCAGCAGCTTAGGGTCGGAGGGATACAATGAGCAGTTCTTC. Its translation: CASSLGSEGYNEQFF.

This sequence joins TRBV6-6 and TRBJ2-3; unclear D gene. The ends were cut back, 6 bases at V and 3 bases at J, with 13 bases in the middle. The CDR3 has 14 amino acids. Germline CDR1 and CDR2: MNHNY and SVGAGI (reference sequence). CDR3 sequence reads: CASRTAPETDTQYF. Here the CDR3 DNA reads TGTGCCAGCAGGACGGCGCCGGAGACAGATACGCAGTATTTT.

The rearrangement links TRBV19 to TRBJ1-2; the D gene is possibly TRBD1 (6 bases). In germline, CDR1 is LNHDA, CDR2 SQIVND (reference sequence). This CDR3 spans 16 amino acids. Trimming cost V 7 bases and J 2 bases, with 20 bases left between them. Written as DNA, the CDR3 is TGTGCCAGTACCGCGGGGGGGGCCACCTACAACTATGGCTACACCTTC. It specifies CASTAGGATYNYGYTF.

The chain carries TRBV30 and TRBJ2-3; TRBD1 matches 7 bases. V shed 2 bases and J 3 bases; nucleotides not matched to a gene: 8. Germline values: CDR1 GTSNPN, CDR2 SVGIG (reference sequence). This CDR3 contains 15 residues. As DNA, the CDR3 is TGTGCCTGGAGTAGCGTTGGCAGGGGGACAGATACGCAGTATTTT. Protein: CAWSSVGRGTDTQYF.

V is TRBV4-1 and J is TRBJ1-4; D possibly corresponds to TRBD1 (6 bases). Trimming took off 9 bases at V and 5 bases at J, with 13 bases between the two ends. The germline V gene encodes CDR1 MGHRA and CDR2 YSYEKL. This CDR3 is 13 amino acids long. Written as DNA, the CDR3 is TGCGCCAGTCGTCTTACAGGGAATGAAAAACTGTTTTTT. Its protein product is CASRLTGNEKLFF.

The CDR3 DNA reads as TGTGCCAGCTACTTAGCGGGAGCCCTCCCAGAGACCCAGTACTTC. Translated: CASYLAGALPETQYF. This chain connects TRBV2 to TRBJ2-5, with 9 bases aligning to TRBD2. The CDR3 length is 15 residues. The V segment lost 8 bases and the J segment 4 bases; nucleotides outside the gene matches: 11. The germline V gene has CDR1 SNHLY and CDR2 FYNNEI.

This sequence joins TRBV6-5 and TRBJ2-5; 7 nucleotides align to TRBD1. V lost 6 bases and J lost 5; bases outside the gene matches: 12. Per germline, CDR1 MNHEY and CDR2 SVGAGI. The CDR3 totals 15 residues. DNA of the CDR3: TGTGCCAGCAGCCTTCAGGGACAGCCCCGGGAGACCCAGTACTTC. Translating it yields CASSLQGQPRETQYF.

This clone was detected only once. The chain uses TRBV5-1 and TRBJ2-7; D is unresolved. The CDR3 is 14 residues long. Germline V gives CDR1 SGHRS, CDR2 YFSETQ. V was clipped by 3 bases and J by 0 bases, with 10 bases between them. CDR3 amino acids: CASSSSAVSYEQYF. The CDR3 DNA reads TGCGCCAGCAGCTCCTCTGCAGTCTCCTACGAGCAGTACTTC.

The V call is TRBV6-5, the J call TRBJ1-6; D not resolved. The V end lost 8 bases, the J end lost 2 bases, and 13 bases lay between the germline ends. CDR1 is MNHEY, CDR2 SVGAGI, per germline. The CDR3 is made up of 15 amino acids. CDR3 sequence (DNA): TGTGCCAGCGCAAGGGAATTACCCTATAATTCACCCCTCCACTTT. Translation gives CASARELPYNSPLHF.

V usage is TRBV5-1 and J usage is TRBJ1-4; 10 bases line up with TRBD1. In germline, CDR1 is SGHRS, CDR2 YFSETQ. CDR3 length equals 16 residues. The J segment lost 6 bases and the V segment lost 1 base, leaving 6 bases of the junction unmatched. CDR3 residues: CASSLRGQGRDEKLFF. DNA for the CDR3: TGCGCCAGCAGCTTGCGGGGACAGGGGAGGGATGAAAAACTGTTTTTT.

This sequence joins TRBV10-3 and TRBJ1-1, with D possibly matching TRBD1 (5 bases). The ends were cut back, 6 bases at V and 0 bases at J, with 11 bases in the middle. From germline, CDR1 is ENHRY and CDR2 SYGVKD. The CDR3 has 14 amino acids. The CDR3, as DNA: TGTGCCATCAGGAGGGGAGGATTGAACACTGAAGCTTTCTTT. Amino acids: CAIRRGGLNTEAFF.

This chain connects TRBV7-2 to TRBJ2-1; 11 bases agree with TRBD2. The V gene's germline CDR1 is SGHTA and CDR2 FQGNSA. This CDR3 comprises 17 residues. The V segment lost 1 base and the J segment 7 bases; nucleotides outside the gene matches: 9. For the CDR3, the DNA is TGTGCCAGCAGCTTAGAAGCTAGCGGGAGGACACGGAATGAGCAGTTCTTC. Amino acids: CASSLEASGRTRNEQFF.

The CDR3 is CASSQETSGGRWSQYF. CDR3 DNA sequence: TGCGCCAGCAGCCAAGAGACGTCAGGCGGGAGGTGGTCGCAGTATTTT. The chain employs TRBV4-3 and TRBJ2-3; TRBD2 matches 8 bases. In germline, CDR1 is LGHNA, CDR2 YSLEER. The CDR3 has 16 residues. V dropped 0 bases and J dropped 10; count of bases not matched to a gene: 12.

This clone was counted a single time. Written as DNA, the CDR3 is TGCAGCGTTGAGGTACCCTTCGGTTATGGCTACACCTTC. This sequence encodes CSVEVPFGYGYTF. The genes are TRBV29-1 and TRBJ1-2; D not certain. The CDR3 length is 13 residues. Germline values: CDR1 SQVTM, CDR2 ANQGSEA. V lost 3 bases and J lost 5, with 13 bases in between. The full variable domain, rest sourced from reference TRBV29-1 and TRBJ1-2, is SAVISQKPSRDICQRGTSLTIQCQVDSQVTMMFWYRQQPGQSLTLIATANQGSEATYESGFVIDKFPISRPNLTFSTLTVSNMSPEDSSIYLCSVEVPFGYGYTFGSGTRLTVV.

Concerning this clone: Other DNA variants within this sample encode the same CDR3. The rearrangement joins TRBV2 to TRBJ2-1; TRBD2 aligns across 13 bases. CDR1 is SNHLY, CDR2 FYNNEI, per germline. This CDR3 contains 15 residues. V dropped 5 bases and J dropped 4; count of bases not matched to a gene: 2. CDR3 residues: CASSKLAGGYNEQFF. For the CDR3, the DNA is TGTGCCAGCAGTAAACTAGCGGGAGGGTACAATGAGCAGTTCTTC.

About this clone itself: The sample carries other DNA sequences with the same CDR3. V gene TRBV6-6 combines with J gene TRBJ1-6, with 8 bases that match TRBD1. Germline CDR1 and CDR2: MNHNY and SVGAGI (reference sequence). The CDR3 consists of 14 residues. V was clipped by 4 bases and J by 7 bases; unmatched bases: 3. The CDR3 DNA follows: TGTGCCAGCAGTTCCCAGGGGGCCAATTCACCCCTCCACTTT. This translates into CASSSQGANSPLHF.

The chain carries TRBV5-8 and TRBJ2-7; D possibly corresponds to TRBD2 (6 bases). The germline V gene encodes CDR1 SGHTS and CDR2 YDEGEE. Trimming left V 4 bases short and J 6 bases short, with 20 bases between. The CDR3 is 15 residues long. The CDR3: CASSRNWGVSGEQYF. For the CDR3, the DNA is TGTGCCAGCAGCCGGAATTGGGGGGTGTCCGGCGAGCAGTACTTC.